Presented here are 3 T cell receptor beta chains from one specimen sequenced in a study of shared clonotypes between healthy human individuals (dated by TCRdb to about 2020). Receptor libraries were prepared by the immunoSEQ multiplex PCR assay. The clones in this table, taken by TCRdb from immuneACCESS, are in-frame only. Not every clone is retained; where verified, under half of the shortfall comes from an unresolved V gene, and the cause of the rest is unknown. This sample holds approximately 440,000 clones; roughly 80% were observed only once. Clones ranked in the top ten supply more than 10% of the sample. Sequenced sample: PBMCs. Source of these receptors: a middle-aged woman in good health. Some clones in this sample may be carry-over from other donors' samples.

This chain joins TRBV29-1 and TRBJ2-3; TRBD1 matches at 8 bases. The germline gives CDR1 SQVTM, CDR2 ANQGSEA. The CDR3 has 14 amino acids. V gave up 6 bases and J gave up 2 bases; unmatched junction bases: 7. In nucleotides, the CDR3 is TGCAGCGTGTTTGGACAGGGTCTCACAGATACGCAGTATTTT. This sequence encodes CSVFGQGLTDTQYF.

The rearrangement joins TRBV21-1 to TRBJ2-3; TRBD2, the table's D call, was not compared with the DNA. TRBV21-1 counts as a pseudogene. The CDR3 runs 14 residues. The CDR3 coding sequence is TGTGCCAGCAGCGGACTAGCCCAGAAAGATACGCAGTATTTT. The encoded protein is CASSGLAQKDTQYF.

The gene calls are TRBV6-5 and TRBJ2-1; 8 bases match TRBD2. After removal of 2 bases from V and 8 bases from J, the junction contained 2 bases not matched to a gene. The CDR3 is 13 residues long. CDR1 MNHEY and CDR2 SVGAGI come from the germline V gene. CDR3 region: CASSYRGGYEQFF. CDR3 nucleotides: TGTGCCAGCAGTTACCGGGGGGGCTATGAGCAGTTCTTC.